Reported below is one T cell receptor (beta chain). The length of the CDR3 is 15 residues. Germline CDR1 and CDR2: ENHRY and SYGVKD. V lost 3 bases and J lost 4, with 15 bases in between. This sample was included in a study of T cell responses to AZD1222 COVID-19 vaccine. Method: immunoSEQ multiplex PCR; TCRdb's copy keeps in-frame clones and lacks some. The table includes about 80,000 clones, 70% to 90% detected once. The chain combines TRBV10-3 with TRBJ1-2, with TRBD1 as a possible D gene (5 bases). Specimen: peripheral blood, collected 28 days after the second AZD1222 dose. The receptor comes from an adult who received the AZD1222 COVID-19 vaccine. This chain's CDR3 is CAISDEARGSYGYTF. The CDR3 bases are TGTGCCATCAGTGATGAGGCGAGGGGTAGCTATGGCTACACCTTC.